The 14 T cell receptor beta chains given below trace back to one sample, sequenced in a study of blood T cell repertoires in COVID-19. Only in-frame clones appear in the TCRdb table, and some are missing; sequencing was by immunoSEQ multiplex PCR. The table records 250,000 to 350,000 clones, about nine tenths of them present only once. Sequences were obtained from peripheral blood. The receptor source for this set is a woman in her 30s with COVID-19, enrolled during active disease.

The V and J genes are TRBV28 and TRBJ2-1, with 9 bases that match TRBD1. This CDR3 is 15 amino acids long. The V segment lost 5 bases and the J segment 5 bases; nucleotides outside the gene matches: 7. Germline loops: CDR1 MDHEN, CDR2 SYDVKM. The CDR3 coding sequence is TGTGCCAGCAGTCATGGGGACAGGGTCGACAATGAGCAGTTCTTC. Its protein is CASSHGDRVDNEQFF.

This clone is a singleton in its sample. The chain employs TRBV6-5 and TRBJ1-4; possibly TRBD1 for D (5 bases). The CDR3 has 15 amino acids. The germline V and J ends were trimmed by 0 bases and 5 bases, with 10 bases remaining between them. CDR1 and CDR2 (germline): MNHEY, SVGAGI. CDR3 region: CASSYSGGKNEKLFF. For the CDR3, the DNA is TGTGCCAGCAGTTACTCGGGGGGAAAGAATGAAAAACTGTTTTTT.

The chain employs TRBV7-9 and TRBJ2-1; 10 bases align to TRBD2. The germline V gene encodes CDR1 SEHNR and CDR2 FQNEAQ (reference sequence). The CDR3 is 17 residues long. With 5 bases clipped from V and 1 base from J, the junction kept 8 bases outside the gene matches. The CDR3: CASSPGASGSSYNEQFF. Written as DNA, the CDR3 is TGTGCCAGCAGCCCCGGGGCTAGCGGGAGTTCCTACAATGAGCAGTTCTTC.

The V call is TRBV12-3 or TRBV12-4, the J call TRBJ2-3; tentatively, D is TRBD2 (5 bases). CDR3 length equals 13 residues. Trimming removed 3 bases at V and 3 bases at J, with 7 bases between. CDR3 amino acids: CASSLGRTDTQYF. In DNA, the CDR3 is TGTGCCAGCAGTTTGGGGAGAACAGATACGCAGTATTTT.

DNA of the CDR3: TGTGCCAGTAGTATTCTAGGGGGTCATACCTCTGGGGCCAACGTCCTGACTTTC. Protein product: CASSILGGHTSGANVLTF. The V gene is TRBV19, the J gene TRBJ2-6; D is perhaps TRBD1 (6 bases). Germline V gene lookup returns CDR1 LNHDA and CDR2 SQIVND (reference sequence). The CDR3 has 18 amino acids. V gave up 3 bases and J gave up 0 bases, with 15 bases separating them.

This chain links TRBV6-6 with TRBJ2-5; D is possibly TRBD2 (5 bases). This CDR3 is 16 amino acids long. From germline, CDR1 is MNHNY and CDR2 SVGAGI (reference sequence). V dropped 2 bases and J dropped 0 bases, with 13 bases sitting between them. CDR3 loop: CASSYGGPRDQETQYF. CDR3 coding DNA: TGTGCCAGCAGTTACGGTGGCCCGAGGGACCAAGAGACCCAGTACTTC.

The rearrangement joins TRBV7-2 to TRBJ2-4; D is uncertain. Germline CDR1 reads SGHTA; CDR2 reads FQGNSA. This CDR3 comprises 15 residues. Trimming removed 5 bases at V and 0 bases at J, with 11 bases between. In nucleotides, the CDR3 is TGTGCCAGCAGCCCCCTGGAGCTAGCCAAAAACATTCAGTACTTC. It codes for CASSPLELAKNIQYF.

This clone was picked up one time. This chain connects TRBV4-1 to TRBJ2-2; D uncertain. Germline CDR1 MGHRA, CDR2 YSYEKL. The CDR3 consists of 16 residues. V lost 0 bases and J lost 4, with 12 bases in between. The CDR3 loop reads CASSQEKAASTGELFF. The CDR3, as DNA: TGCGCCAGCAGCCAAGAGAAGGCGGCTAGCACCGGGGAGCTGTTTTTT.

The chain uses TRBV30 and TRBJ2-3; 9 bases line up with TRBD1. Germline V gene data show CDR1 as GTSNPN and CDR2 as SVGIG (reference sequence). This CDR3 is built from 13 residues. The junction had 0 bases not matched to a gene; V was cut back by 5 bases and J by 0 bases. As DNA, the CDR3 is TGTGCCTGGGGGACAGGGAGCACAGATACGCAGTATTTT. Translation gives CAWGTGSTDTQYF.

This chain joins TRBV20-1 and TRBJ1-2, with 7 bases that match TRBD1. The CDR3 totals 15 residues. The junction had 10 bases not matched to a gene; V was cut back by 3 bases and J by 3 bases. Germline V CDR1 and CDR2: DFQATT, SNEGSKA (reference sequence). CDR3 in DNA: TGCAGTGCTAGTTCCGACAGGGCAAACGACTATGGCTACACCTTC. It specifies CSASSDRANDYGYTF.

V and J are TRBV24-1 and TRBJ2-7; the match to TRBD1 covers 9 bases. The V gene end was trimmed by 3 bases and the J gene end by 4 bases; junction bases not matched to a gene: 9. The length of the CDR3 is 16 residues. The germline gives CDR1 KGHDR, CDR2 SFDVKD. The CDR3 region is CATSDPGTGKGYEQYF. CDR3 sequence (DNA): TGTGCCACCAGTGATCCCGGGACAGGGAAGGGTTACGAGCAGTACTTC.

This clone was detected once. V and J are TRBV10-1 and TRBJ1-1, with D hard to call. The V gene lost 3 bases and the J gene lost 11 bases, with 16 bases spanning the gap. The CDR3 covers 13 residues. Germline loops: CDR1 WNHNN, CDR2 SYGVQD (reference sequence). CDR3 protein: CASSDSDHTRAFF. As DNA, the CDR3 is TGCGCCAGCAGTGACTCGGACCACACTAGGGCTTTCTTT.

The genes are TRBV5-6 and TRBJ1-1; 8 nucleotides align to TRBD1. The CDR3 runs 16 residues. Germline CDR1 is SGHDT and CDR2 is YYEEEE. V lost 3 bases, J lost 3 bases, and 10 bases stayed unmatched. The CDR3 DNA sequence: TGTGCCAGCAGCTCTATGTACAGGGGGTGGCACACTGAAGCTTTCTTT. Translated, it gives CASSSMYRGWHTEAFF.

CDR3 sequence: CASSPGQGPYGYTF. The CDR3 DNA reads as TGTGCCAGCAGCCCTGGGCAGGGGCCCTATGGCTACACCTTC. The V call is TRBV7-6, the J call TRBJ1-2, with D tentatively TRBD1 (6 bases). The V end was cut by 5 bases, the J end by 4 bases, with 14 bases between. The CDR3 covers 14 residues. The germline V gene encodes CDR1 SGHVS and CDR2 FNYEAQ. The full variable domain, its missing parts supplied by reference TRBV7-6 and TRBJ1-2, is GAGVSQSPRYKVTKRGQDVALRCDPISGHVSLYWYRQALGQGPEFLTYFNYEAQQDKSGLPNDRFSAERPEGSISTLTIQRTEQRDSAMYRCASSPGQGPYGYTFGSGTRLTVV.